One sample yielded the 22 T cell receptor beta chains listed below, sequenced in a study of CD8+CD57+ T cells in acquired aplastic anemia. Genomic DNA provided the template from which TCR beta VDJ and CDR3 profiles were obtained. MiXCR, applied by TCRdb to the reads, yields one record per CDR3 protein. The sample records fewer than 250,000 distinct CDR3 sequences, less than 65% being singletons. Sequences were obtained from sorted CD4+, CD8+, or CD8+CD57+ T cells (not recorded which) from PBMCs. Every receptor here comes from a human donor in good health, serving as a control.

This clonotype has a handful of counts. A much bigger clone sits one base away, suggesting this may be a read error. The chain combines TRBV9 with TRBJ1-5, with D perhaps matching TRBD1 (6 bases). Germline V CDR1 and CDR2: SGDLS, YYNGEE. The length of the CDR3 is 15 residues. In DNA, the CDR3 is TGTGCCAGCAGCGCACAGGGTACGGGCAATCGGCCCCAGCATTTT. This gives the protein CASSAQGTGNRPQHF.

This clonotype was counted once. V and J are TRBV2 and TRBJ1-2, with D possibly TRBD1 on 5 matching bases. This CDR3 has 12 residues. V dropped 6 bases and J dropped 5 bases, with 10 bases sitting between them. Germline CDR1 reads SNHLY; CDR2 reads FYNNEI. The CDR3, as DNA: TGTGCCAGCAGGCAAGACAGTTATGGCTACACCTTC. Its translation: CASRQDSYGYTF.

There are many counts of this clonotype. The chain recombines TRBV9 with TRBJ1-3; TRBD1 might be the D (6 bases). V lost 0 bases, J lost 4 bases, and 8 bases lay in between. From germline, CDR1 is SGDLS and CDR2 YYNGEE. The length of the CDR3 is 14 residues. The CDR3 nucleotides are TGTGCCAGCAGCGTAGGAGGGGGGGGAAACACCATATATTTT. Its protein is CASSVGGGGNTIYF.

This chain joins TRBV19 and TRBJ2-5; D not certain. The CDR3 sequence is 13 residues long. The germline V gene encodes CDR1 LNHDA and CDR2 SQIVND (reference sequence). Trimming pared 4 bases from V and 4 bases from J, leaving 10 bases between. CDR3 sequence reads: CASSTQRVETQYF. The DNA for the CDR3 is TGTGCCAGTAGTACCCAAAGGGTAGAGACCCAGTACTTC.

Ten or more counts support this clonotype. V gene TRBV19 combines with J gene TRBJ1-2, with no clear D. CDR1 and CDR2 (germline): LNHDA, SQIVND (reference sequence). The germline V and J ends were trimmed by 0 bases and 4 bases, with 6 bases remaining between them. The CDR3 has 13 residues. CDR3: CASSIEGGYGYTF. In DNA, the CDR3 is TGTGCCAGTAGTATAGAAGGTGGCTATGGCTACACCTTC.

This rearrangement joins TRBV6-5 to TRBJ1-1; a possible D gene is TRBD1 (6 bases). The length of the CDR3 is 13 residues. Germline V gene sequence: CDR1 MNHEY, CDR2 SVGAGI. V was shortened by 5 bases and J by 6 bases, with 13 bases between the two germline ends. The CDR3 DNA is TGTGCCAGCAGTCCCCCGGGGGGCTCTGAAGCTTTCTTT. This encodes CASSPPGGSEAFF.

A word on this clonotype: Its ends do not fully match the called genes, so a read error is possible. This rearrangement joins TRBV15 to TRBJ2-7; D perhaps matches TRBD2 (7 bases). The length of the CDR3 is 16 residues. CDR1 LNHNV and CDR2 YYDKDF come from the germline V gene (reference sequence). Here the CDR3 reads CATSRSVGGGYYGQYF. The CDR3 DNA is TGTGCCACCAGCAGAAGTGTAGGGGGGGGTTACTACGGGCAGTACTTC.

J is TRBJ2-7 and V is TRBV20-1, with 7 bases aligning to TRBD2. The V gene end was trimmed by 4 bases and the J gene end by 0 bases; junction bases not matched to a gene: 12. The CDR3 sequence is 16 residues long. Germline CDR1 DFQATT, CDR2 SNEGSKA (reference sequence). The CDR3 loop reads CSATPLAGLSSYEQYF. In nucleotides, the CDR3 is TGCAGTGCTACACCATTAGCGGGTCTTAGCTCCTACGAGCAGTACTTC.

This clonotype has ten or more counts. This chain joins TRBV20-1 and TRBJ2-3, with TRBD2 identical over 7 bases. J lost 2 bases, V lost 6 bases, and 11 bases had no gene match. Germline V gene sequence: CDR1 DFQATT, CDR2 SNEGSKA (reference sequence). The CDR3 consists of 15 residues. CDR3 sequence: CSAPPGTKNTDTQYF. The CDR3 DNA sequence: TGCAGTGCCCCTCCCGGGACTAAAAACACAGATACGCAGTATTTT.

The J gene is TRBJ2-1, the V gene TRBV7-3; D remains unclear. Trimming removed 5 bases from V and 7 bases from J, with 9 bases in between. CDR3 length: 12 residues. Per germline, CDR1 SGHTA and CDR2 FQGTGA. The CDR3 protein is CASSRAGNEQFF. The CDR3 region has the DNA TGTGCCAGCAGCCGCGCCGGGAATGAGCAGTTCTTC.

At least ten counts were recorded for this clonotype. J is TRBJ1-1 and V is TRBV11-3; 8 nucleotides agree with TRBD1. The V gene end was trimmed by 1 base and the J gene end by 4 bases; junction bases not matched to a gene: 5. CDR1 SGHNT and CDR2 YENEEA come from the germline V gene. CDR3 size: 15 residues. CDR3 amino acids: CASSLGTGMGTEAFF. As DNA, the CDR3 is TGTGCCAGCAGCTTAGGGACAGGGATGGGCACTGAAGCTTTCTTT.

The chain has TRBV2 and TRBJ1-6, with a tentative D call TRBD1 (5 bases). Trimming cost V 6 bases and J 9 bases, with 18 bases left between them. This CDR3 contains 15 residues. Looked up from germline, CDR1 is SNHLY and CDR2 is FYNNEI. CDR3 sequence: CASRTDMGGLSPLHF. CDR3 sequence (DNA): TGTGCCAGCAGGACGGACATGGGAGGGCTTTCACCCCTCCACTTT.

As concerns this clonotype: A single base separates this from a much larger clone, so it may be a read error. The chain has TRBV27 and TRBJ1-1; D not resolved. CDR3 length: 13 amino acids. Trimming removed 5 bases at V and 5 bases at J, with 12 bases between. CDR1 is MNHEY, CDR2 SMNVEV, per germline (reference sequence). The CDR3: CASSMSRRTEAFF. The CDR3 DNA follows: TGTGCCAGCAGTATGTCTCGGCGAACTGAAGCTTTCTTT.

This clonotype appeared many times. The chain carries TRBV6-5 and TRBJ1-2; 12 bases map to TRBD1. The CDR3 runs 15 residues. The trim removed 4 bases at V and 3 bases at J, leaving 3 bases unmatched. Germline V gives CDR1 MNHEY, CDR2 SVGAGI. The CDR3 region is CASSWDRGLDYGYTF. For the CDR3, the DNA is TGTGCCAGCAGTTGGGACAGGGGGCTCGACTATGGCTACACCTTC.

This clonotype showed up many times. The rearrangement uses TRBV9 and TRBJ1-5; the match to TRBD1 covers 8 bases. This CDR3 has 16 amino acids. Unmatched junction bases numbered 9, after V lost 0 bases and J lost 7 bases. The germline V gene encodes CDR1 SGDLS and CDR2 YYNGEE. As DNA, the CDR3 is TGTGCCAGCAGCGTAGGGACAGGGAGGCTCGACCAGCCCCAGCATTTT. The encoded protein is CASSVGTGRLDQPQHF. Supplemented by reference TRBV9 and TRBJ1-5, the full variable domain reads DSGVTQTPKHLITATGQRVTLRCSPRSGDLSVYWYQQSLDQGLQFLIQYYNGEERAKGNILERFSAQQFPDLHSELNLSSLELGDSALYFCASSVGTGRLDQPQHFGDGTRLSIL.

This clonotype was counted many times. The rearrangement uses TRBV5-1 and TRBJ2-1, with 12 positions matching TRBD2. Germline trimming cut 7 bases from V and 4 bases from J; bases unmatched to any gene: 3. CDR3 length: 14 amino acids. CDR1 SGHRS and CDR2 YFSETQ come from the germline V gene. The chain's CDR3 is CASQLAGGYNEQFF. The CDR3 nucleotides read TGCGCCAGCCAACTAGCGGGGGGATACAATGAGCAGTTCTTC.

The chain combines TRBV6-1 with TRBJ2-1; D is unresolved. The length of the CDR3 is 13 residues. Trimming removed 8 bases at V and 10 bases at J, with 18 bases between. CDR1 is MNHNS, CDR2 SASEGT, per germline. CDR3 protein: CASGRASTKEQFF. CDR3 nucleotides: TGTGCCAGCGGGCGAGCTAGTACTAAGGAGCAGTTCTTC.

Here the CDR3 DNA reads TGTGCCACCAGCAGAGGAGCTGGGCAGGGGATCAACATTCAGTACTTC. It encodes CATSRGAGQGINIQYF. The rearrangement joins TRBV15 to TRBJ2-4; weak D call: TRBD1 (6 bases). The length of the CDR3 is 16 residues. The ends were cut back, 1 base at V and 7 bases at J, with 17 bases in the middle. From germline, CDR1 is LNHNV and CDR2 YYDKDF (reference sequence).

The V and J genes are TRBV29-1 and TRBJ2-7, with D possibly TRBD1 on 7 matching bases. This CDR3 spans 12 amino acids. The germline gives CDR1 SQVTM, CDR2 ANQGSEA. Trimming cost V 6 bases and J 7 bases, with 16 bases left between them. The DNA for the CDR3 is TGCAGCGTCCACCAGCCAGGGGGGGAGCAGTACTTC. This translates into CSVHQPGGEQYF.

The rearrangement uses TRBV5-1 and TRBJ1-2; 9 bases agree with TRBD1. The CDR3 covers 17 residues. The V gene end was trimmed by 1 base and the J gene end by 4 bases; junction bases not matched to a gene: 11. Germline V CDR1 and CDR2: SGHRS, YFSETQ. The DNA for the CDR3 is TGCGCCAGCAGCTTGTGGGACAGGGTATCGTTAGGCTATGGCTACACCTTC. The encoded protein is CASSLWDRVSLGYGYTF.

This rearrangement joins TRBV25-1 to TRBJ1-5; weak D call: TRBD1 (6 bases). Trimming took 5 bases from V and 6 from J, leaving 11 bases between them. Germline V lookup: CDR1 MGHDK, CDR2 SYGVNS. The CDR3 covers 13 residues. The CDR3 coding sequence is TGTGCCAGCAGTAACACAGGGTTTCAGCCCCAGCATTTT. Translating gives CASSNTGFQPQHF.

This clonotype came up a few times. J is TRBJ2-3 and V is TRBV28; no clear D. Germline V gene sequence: CDR1 MDHEN, CDR2 SYDVKM. V gave up 2 bases and J gave up 8 bases, with 17 bases separating them. This CDR3 is 15 amino acids long. CDR3 in DNA: TGTGCCAGCAGTTTACCATCCGCGGCGCGCAGTACGCAGTATTTT. This codes for CASSLPSAARSTQYF.